Below are 19 T cell receptor beta chains sequenced from a single sample in a study of PD-L1 blockade in urothelial cancer (dated by TCRdb to about 2017). The library was prepared using the immunoSEQ multiplex PCR assay. TCRdb took this table from immuneACCESS and kept in-frame rearrangements with V and J called. Such tables lack part of the clones; where checked against another copy, unresolved V genes explain under half of the gap, and the rest is unexplained. The sample table contains about 52,000 clones; only one count was recorded for roughly 77% of them. The ten largest make up approximately 3.3% of the sample. Source: PBMCs, taken around atezolizumab (anti-PD-L1) treatment. The receptors stem from a man in his sixties or seventies with urothelial cancer.

The chain couples TRBV30 to TRBJ2-5; D possibly corresponds to TRBD1 (5 bases). Trimming shortened V by 4 bases and J by 5 bases, and 14 bases separated the two germline ends. The CDR3 runs 13 residues. Germline V gene lookup returns CDR1 GTSNPN and CDR2 SVGIG (reference sequence). The CDR3 DNA sequence: TGTGCCTGGAAGGACACCGGACGGGAGACCCAGTACTTC. Translation: CAWKDTGRETQYF.

This clone was picked up a small number of times. J is TRBJ2-1 and V is TRBV18; TRBD2 matches 8 bases. This CDR3 comprises 16 residues. The germline gives CDR1 KGHSH, CDR2 LQKENI. After removal of 3 bases from V and 6 bases from J, the junction contained 10 bases not matched to a gene. As DNA, the CDR3 is TGTGCCAGCTCACCTCGTAGCGGGGTCTTGTTCAATGAGCAGTTCTTC. It codes for CASSPRSGVLFNEQFF. The full variable domain, in which reference TRBV18 and TRBJ2-1 provide the parts outside the CDR3, is NAGVMQNPRHLVRRRGQEARLRCSPMKGHSHVYWYRQLPEEGLKFMVYLQKENIIDESGMPKERFSAEFPKEGPSILRIQQVVRGDSAAYFCASSPRSGVLFNEQFFGPGTRLTVL.

This rearrangement joins TRBV29-1 to TRBJ1-5, with TRBD1 as a possible D gene (5 bases). Trimming shortened V by 3 bases and J by 7 bases, and 10 bases separated the two germline ends. Germline CDR1 and CDR2: SQVTM and ANQGSEA. The CDR3 has 12 residues. The chain's CDR3 is CSVDRACQPQHF. The CDR3 nucleotides are TGCAGCGTTGACAGGGCTTGCCAGCCCCAGCATTTT. Variable domain in full (rest from reference TRBV29-1 and TRBJ1-5): SAVISQKPSRDICQRGTSLTIQCQVDSQVTMMFWYRQQPGQSLTLIATANQGSEATYESGFVIDKFPISRPNLTFSTLTVSNMSPEDSSIYLCSVDRACQPQHFGDGTRLSIL.

This clone has more than one count but fewer than ten. The rearrangement joins TRBV27 to TRBJ1-2; 9 bases are a match to TRBD1. Unmatched junction bases numbered 1, after V lost 8 bases and J lost 6 bases. The CDR3 consists of 11 residues. The V gene's germline CDR1 is MNHEY and CDR2 SMNVEV (reference sequence). In DNA, the CDR3 is TGTGCCAGCTGGACAGGGGATGGCTACACCTTC. Protein sequence: CASWTGDGYTF.

On this clone itself: At one of its ends the junction is not consistent with the germline gene, which may arise from a read error. This chain uses TRBV6-4 with TRBJ1-1, with 7 bases matching TRBD1. Germline V gives CDR1 MRHNA, CDR2 SNTAGT. The CDR3 has 13 residues. The CDR3 sequence is CASSDSSRQGFTF. The CDR3 nucleotides read TGTGCCAGCAGTGACTCCTCTAGACAGGGCTTTACGTTT.

This chain joins TRBV6-5 and TRBJ2-7, with D possibly being TRBD2 (7 bases). Trimming cost V 0 bases and J 5 bases, with 11 bases left between them. Germline V gives CDR1 MNHEY, CDR2 SVGAGI. CDR3 length: 14 amino acids. CDR3 amino acids: CASSYSGGRDEQYF. In DNA, the CDR3 is TGTGCCAGCAGTTACTCCGGGGGGCGGGACGAGCAGTACTTC.

Here the CDR3 DNA reads TGTGCCAGCAGTCACGGGACTACTGGAAACACCATATATTTT. This sequence encodes CASSHGTTGNTIYF. The chain carries TRBV28 and TRBJ1-3; TRBD1 is a possible D gene (5 bases). The CDR3 contains 14 residues. The germline CDR1 and CDR2 sequences are MDHEN and SYDVKM. V lost 5 bases and J lost 2, with 10 bases in between.

This clone occurred a few times. The CDR3 nucleotides are TGTGCCAGCAGCTTAGATTCAGGGACTTGGCCAACTAATGAAAAACTGTTTTTT. Translated, it gives CASSLDSGTWPTNEKLFF. The V call is TRBV11-2, the J call TRBJ1-4, with D perhaps matching TRBD1 (5 bases). The CDR3 consists of 18 residues. V shed 0 bases and J shed 0 bases, with 14 bases lying between them. Germline lookup yields CDR1 SGHAT and CDR2 FQNNGV.

The chain combines TRBV5-6 with TRBJ2-7, with TRBD1 identical over 7 bases. Per germline, CDR1 SGHDT and CDR2 YYEEEE. Trimming took 4 bases from V and 4 from J; bases not matched to a gene: 2. CDR3 size: 12 residues. The CDR3 reads CASSRGQYEQYF. CDR3 bases: TGTGCCAGCAGCCGGGGACAGTACGAGCAGTACTTC.

A few counts support this clone. The chain is built from TRBV11-2 and TRBJ2-3, with 12 bases fitting TRBD2. The trim removed 5 bases at V and 0 bases at J, leaving 12 bases unmatched. Per germline, CDR1 SGHAT and CDR2 FQNNGV. This CDR3 spans 19 amino acids. As DNA, the CDR3 is TGTGCCAGCAGCACTCGACTAGCGGGAGAGTGGTCGAGCACAGATACGCAGTATTTT. This codes for CASSTRLAGEWSSTDTQYF.

The chain links TRBV7-6 to TRBJ2-7, with 11 nucleotides matching TRBD1. With V trimmed by 5 bases and J by 7 bases, 7 bases remained unmatched. Germline CDR1 is SGHVS and CDR2 is FNYEAQ. There are 14 residues in the CDR3. The CDR3 here is CASSAAGQGGEQYF. DNA for the CDR3: TGTGCCAGCAGCGCCGCGGGACAGGGGGGTGAGCAGTACTTC.

The count of this clone is one. V gene TRBV6-5 combines with J gene TRBJ2-2; tentative D call: TRBD1 (6 bases). The V end was cut by 6 bases, the J end by 6 bases, with 8 bases between. Germline V gene sequence: CDR1 MNHEY, CDR2 SVGAGI. This CDR3 is 12 amino acids long. The CDR3 nucleotides are TGTGCCAGCAGCAACAGGGCCGGGGAGCTGTTTTTT. This codes for CASSNRAGELFF.

The chain employs TRBV7-3 and TRBJ1-1; D gene ambiguous. The ends were cut back, 5 bases at V and 2 bases at J, with 9 bases in the middle. Germline V lookup: CDR1 SGHTA, CDR2 FQGTGA. CDR3 size: 13 residues. The CDR3 DNA sequence: TGTGCCAGCAGCCTACAGAGTAACACTGAAGCTTTCTTT. Its protein product is CASSLQSNTEAFF.

This clone was seen a handful of times. V usage is TRBV18 and J usage is TRBJ1-2; 8 bases agree with TRBD1. Germline V gene lookup returns CDR1 KGHSH and CDR2 LQKENI. V lost 4 bases and J lost 5; bases outside the gene matches: 3. CDR3 length: 13 residues. CDR3 in DNA: TGTGCCAGCTCACAGACAGGGGTATATGGCTACACCTTC. This sequence encodes CASSQTGVYGYTF.

This chain connects TRBV7-7 to TRBJ2-7; 7 nucleotides match TRBD1. Trimming took 5 bases from V and 2 from J; bases not matched to a gene: 6. Germline values: CDR1 SSHAT, CDR2 FNYEAQ (reference sequence). The CDR3 runs to 14 residues. The CDR3 bases are TGTGCCAGCAGCGTAAGCCAGGGGGCCTACGAGCAGTACTTC. As protein: CASSVSQGAYEQYF.

The rearrangement joins TRBV5-1 to TRBJ2-1; 10 bases line up with TRBD2. The CDR3 length is 15 residues. Unmatched junction bases numbered 5, after V lost 0 bases and J lost 8 bases. Germline values: CDR1 SGHRS, CDR2 YFSETQ. The CDR3, as DNA: TGCGCCAGCAGCTTGGCCCTAGCGGGAGTCGATGAGCAGTTCTTC. Translation: CASSLALAGVDEQFF.

This clone was detected only a few times. This rearrangement joins TRBV27 to TRBJ2-2, with TRBD1 matching over 7 bases. This CDR3 has 14 residues. The trim removed 6 bases at V and 4 bases at J, leaving 5 bases unmatched. Germline CDR1 reads MNHEY; CDR2 reads SMNVEV (reference sequence). The CDR3 protein is CASSDRELTGELFF. CDR3 coding DNA: TGTGCCAGCAGCGACAGGGAACTCACCGGGGAGCTGTTTTTT.

The V gene is TRBV5-1, the J gene TRBJ1-3, with D possibly matching TRBD1 (6 bases). Germline CDR1 and CDR2: SGHRS and YFSETQ. V gave up 4 bases and J gave up 6 bases, with 11 bases separating them. There are 13 residues in the CDR3. In DNA form, the CDR3 reads TGCGCCAGCAGCCCCGCAGGGGCAAACACCATATATTTT. Protein sequence: CASSPAGANTIYF.

The gene calls are TRBV19 and TRBJ1-5; D might be TRBD1 (6 bases). The CDR3 totals 15 residues. Trimming stripped 0 bases from V and 2 bases from J, with 8 bases between. The germline gives CDR1 LNHDA, CDR2 SQIVND (reference sequence). CDR3 region: CASSIDPGGNQPQHF. In DNA form, the CDR3 reads TGTGCCAGTAGTATAGATCCAGGGGGCAATCAGCCCCAGCATTTT.